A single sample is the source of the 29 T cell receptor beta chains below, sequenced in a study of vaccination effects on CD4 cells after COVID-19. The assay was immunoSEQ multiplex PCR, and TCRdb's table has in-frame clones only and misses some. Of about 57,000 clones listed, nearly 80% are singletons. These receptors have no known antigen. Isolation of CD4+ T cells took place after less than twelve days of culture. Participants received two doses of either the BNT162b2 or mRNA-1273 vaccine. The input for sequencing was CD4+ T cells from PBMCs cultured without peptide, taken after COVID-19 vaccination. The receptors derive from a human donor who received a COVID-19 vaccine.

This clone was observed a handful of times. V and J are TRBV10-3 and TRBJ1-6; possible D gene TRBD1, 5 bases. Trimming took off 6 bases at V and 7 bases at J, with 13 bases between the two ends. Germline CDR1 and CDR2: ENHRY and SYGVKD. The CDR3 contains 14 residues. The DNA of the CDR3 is TGTGCCATCAGGACCGACAGATCCAATTCACCCCTCCACTTT. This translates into CAIRTDRSNSPLHF.

The CDR3 bases are TGTGCCAGCAGTTACTCCACAGTTTCTGGGGCCAACGTCCTGACTTTC. Translating it yields CASSYSTVSGANVLTF. The V and J genes are TRBV6-5 and TRBJ2-6, with D unclear. The CDR3 extends over 16 amino acids. The germline V gene encodes CDR1 MNHEY and CDR2 SVGAGI. The ends were cut back, 0 bases at V and 1 base at J, with 7 bases in the middle.

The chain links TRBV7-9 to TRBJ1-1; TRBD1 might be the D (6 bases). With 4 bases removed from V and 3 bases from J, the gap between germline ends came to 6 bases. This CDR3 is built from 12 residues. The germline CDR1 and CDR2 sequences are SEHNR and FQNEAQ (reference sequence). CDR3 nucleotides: TGTGCCAGCAGCTACAGGGACACTGAAGCTTTCTTT. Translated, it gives CASSYRDTEAFF.

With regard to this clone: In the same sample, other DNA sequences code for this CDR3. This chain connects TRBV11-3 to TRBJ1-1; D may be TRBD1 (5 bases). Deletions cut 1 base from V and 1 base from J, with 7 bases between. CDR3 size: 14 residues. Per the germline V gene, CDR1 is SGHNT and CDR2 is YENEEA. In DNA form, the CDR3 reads TGTGCCAGCAGCTTAGGGGGCAAGAACACTGAAGCTTTCTTT. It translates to CASSLGGKNTEAFF.

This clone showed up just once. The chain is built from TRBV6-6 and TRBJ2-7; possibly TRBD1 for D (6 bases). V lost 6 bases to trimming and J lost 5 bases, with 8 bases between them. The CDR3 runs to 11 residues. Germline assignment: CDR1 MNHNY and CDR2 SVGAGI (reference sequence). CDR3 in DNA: TGTGCCAGCAGCAACAGGGACGAGCAGTACTTC. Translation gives CASSNRDEQYF.

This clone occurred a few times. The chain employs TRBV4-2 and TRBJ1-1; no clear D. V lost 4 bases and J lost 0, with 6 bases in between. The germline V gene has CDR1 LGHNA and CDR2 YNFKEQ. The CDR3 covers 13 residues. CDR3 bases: TGTGCCAGCAGCCCCCTATTGAACACTGAAGCTTTCTTT. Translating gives CASSPLLNTEAFF.

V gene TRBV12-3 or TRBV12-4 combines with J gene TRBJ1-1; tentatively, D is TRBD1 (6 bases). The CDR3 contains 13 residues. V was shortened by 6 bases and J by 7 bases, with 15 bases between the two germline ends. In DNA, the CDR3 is TGTGCCAGCAGGACGGGGGGCGGGGGTGAAGCTTTCTTT. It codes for CASRTGGGGEAFF.

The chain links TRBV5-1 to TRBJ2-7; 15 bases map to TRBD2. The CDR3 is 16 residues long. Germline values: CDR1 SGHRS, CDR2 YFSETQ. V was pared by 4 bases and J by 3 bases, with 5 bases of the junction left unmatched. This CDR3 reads CASSPTGLAGGYEQYF. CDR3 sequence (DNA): TGCGCCAGCAGCCCAACGGGACTAGCGGGGGGCTACGAGCAGTACTTC.

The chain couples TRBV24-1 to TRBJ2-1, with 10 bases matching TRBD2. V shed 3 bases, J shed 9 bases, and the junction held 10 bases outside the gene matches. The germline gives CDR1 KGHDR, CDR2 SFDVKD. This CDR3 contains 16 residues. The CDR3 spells CATSDIASGSFGEQFF. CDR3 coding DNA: TGTGCCACCAGTGATATAGCTAGCGGGAGTTTTGGTGAGCAGTTCTTC.

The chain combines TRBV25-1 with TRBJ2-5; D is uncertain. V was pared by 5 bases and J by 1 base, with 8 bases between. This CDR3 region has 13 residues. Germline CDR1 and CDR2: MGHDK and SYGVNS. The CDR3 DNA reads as TGTGCCAGCAGTACCCGGCTCCAAGAGACCCAGTACTTC. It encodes CASSTRLQETQYF.

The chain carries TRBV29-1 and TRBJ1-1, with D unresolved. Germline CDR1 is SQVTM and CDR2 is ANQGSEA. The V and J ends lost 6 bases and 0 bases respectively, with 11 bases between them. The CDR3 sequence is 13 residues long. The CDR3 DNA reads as TGCAGCGTGGCCCAGCCCTTGAACACTGAAGCTTTCTTT. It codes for CSVAQPLNTEAFF.

The CDR3 bases are TGTGCCAGCAGTGAAGCGCTTGGGGGATATGAGCAGTTCTTC. Translated: CASSEALGGYEQFF. The V call is TRBV2, the J call TRBJ2-1, with D perhaps given as TRBD1 or TRBD2 (5 bases each). Trimming stripped 0 bases from V and 8 bases from J, with 11 bases between. The CDR3 loop spans 14 amino acids. From germline, CDR1 is SNHLY and CDR2 FYNNEI.

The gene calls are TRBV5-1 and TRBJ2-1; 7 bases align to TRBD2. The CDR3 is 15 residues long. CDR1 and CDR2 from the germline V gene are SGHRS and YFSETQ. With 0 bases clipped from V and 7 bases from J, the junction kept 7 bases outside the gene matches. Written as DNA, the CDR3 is TGCGCCAGCAGCTTGGAGGGCGGGAGCGGAAATGAGCAGTTCTTC. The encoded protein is CASSLEGGSGNEQFF.

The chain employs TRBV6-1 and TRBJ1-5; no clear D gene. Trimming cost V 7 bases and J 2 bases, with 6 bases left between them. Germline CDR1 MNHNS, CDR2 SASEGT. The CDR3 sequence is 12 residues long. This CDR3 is CASTRGNQPQHF. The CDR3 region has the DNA TGTGCCAGCACTCGGGGCAATCAGCCCCAGCATTTT.

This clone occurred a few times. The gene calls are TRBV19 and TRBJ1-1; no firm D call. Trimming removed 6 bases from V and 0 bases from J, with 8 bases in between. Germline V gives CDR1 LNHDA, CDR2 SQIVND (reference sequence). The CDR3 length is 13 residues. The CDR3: CASRRRMNTEAFF. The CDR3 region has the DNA TGTGCCAGTAGGCGACGGATGAACACTGAAGCTTTCTTT.

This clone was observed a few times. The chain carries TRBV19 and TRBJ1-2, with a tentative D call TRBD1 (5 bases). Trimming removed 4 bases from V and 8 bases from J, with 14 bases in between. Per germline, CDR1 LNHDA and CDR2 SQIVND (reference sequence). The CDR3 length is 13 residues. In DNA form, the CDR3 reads TGTGCCAGTAGTACCGGGACTAAAGGCGGCTACACCTTC. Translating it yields CASSTGTKGGYTF.

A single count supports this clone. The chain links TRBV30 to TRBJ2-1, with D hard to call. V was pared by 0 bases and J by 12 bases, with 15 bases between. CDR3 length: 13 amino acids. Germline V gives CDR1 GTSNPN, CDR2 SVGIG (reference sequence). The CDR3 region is CAWSVLSEFAQFF. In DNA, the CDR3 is TGTGCCTGGAGTGTACTTTCAGAGTTCGCGCAGTTCTTC.

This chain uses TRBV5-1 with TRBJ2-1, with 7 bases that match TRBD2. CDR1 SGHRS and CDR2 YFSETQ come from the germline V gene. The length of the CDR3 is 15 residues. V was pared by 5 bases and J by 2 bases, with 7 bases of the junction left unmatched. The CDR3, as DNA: TGCGCCAGCAGGGACCACGGGGGGACCTACAATGAGCAGTTCTTC. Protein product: CASRDHGGTYNEQFF.

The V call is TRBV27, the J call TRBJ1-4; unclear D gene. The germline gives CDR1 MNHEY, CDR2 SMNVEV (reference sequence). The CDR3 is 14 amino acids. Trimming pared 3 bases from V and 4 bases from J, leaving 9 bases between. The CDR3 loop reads CASSFKGRNEKLFF. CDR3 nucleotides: TGTGCCAGCAGTTTCAAGGGCCGTAATGAAAAACTGTTTTTT.

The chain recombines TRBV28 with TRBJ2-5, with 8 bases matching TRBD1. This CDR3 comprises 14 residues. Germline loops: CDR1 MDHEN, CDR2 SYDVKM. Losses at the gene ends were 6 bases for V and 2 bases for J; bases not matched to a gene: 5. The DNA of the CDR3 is TGTGCCAGCAGACACGGGACAGGACAAGAGACCCAGTACTTC. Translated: CASRHGTGQETQYF.

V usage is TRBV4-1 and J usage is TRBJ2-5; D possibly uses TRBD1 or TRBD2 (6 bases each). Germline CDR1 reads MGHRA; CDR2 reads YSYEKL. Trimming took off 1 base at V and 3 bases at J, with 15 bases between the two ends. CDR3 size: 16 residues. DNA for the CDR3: TGCGCCAGCAGCCAAGGTTTGGGGGGCGGGGAAGAGACCCAGTACTTC. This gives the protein CASSQGLGGGEETQYF.

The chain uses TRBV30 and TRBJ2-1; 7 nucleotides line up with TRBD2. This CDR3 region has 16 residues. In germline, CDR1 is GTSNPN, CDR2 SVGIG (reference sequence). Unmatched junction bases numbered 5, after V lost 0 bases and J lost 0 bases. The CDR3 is CAWSVRGLPSYNEQFF. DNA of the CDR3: TGTGCCTGGAGTGTACGGGGACTACCCTCCTACAATGAGCAGTTCTTC.

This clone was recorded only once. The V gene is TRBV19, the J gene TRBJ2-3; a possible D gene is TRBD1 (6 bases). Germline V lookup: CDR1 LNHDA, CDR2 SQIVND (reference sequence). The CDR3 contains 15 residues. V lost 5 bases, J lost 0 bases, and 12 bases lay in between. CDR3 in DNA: TGTGCCAGTAGTTCCCAGGGGTTTAGCACAGATACGCAGTATTTT. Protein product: CASSSQGFSTDTQYF.

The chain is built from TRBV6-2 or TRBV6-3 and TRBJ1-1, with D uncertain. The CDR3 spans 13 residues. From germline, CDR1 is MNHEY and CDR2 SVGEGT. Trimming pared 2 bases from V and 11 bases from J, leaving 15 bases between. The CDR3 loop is CASSYEGPSRAFF. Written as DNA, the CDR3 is TGTGCCAGCAGTTACGAAGGACCCAGTAGGGCTTTCTTT.

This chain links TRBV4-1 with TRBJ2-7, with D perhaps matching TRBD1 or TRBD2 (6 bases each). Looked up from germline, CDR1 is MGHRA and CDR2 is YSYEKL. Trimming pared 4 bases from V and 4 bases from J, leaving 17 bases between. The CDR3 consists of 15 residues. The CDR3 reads CASSPTETGRYEQYF. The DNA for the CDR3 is TGCGCCAGCAGCCCCACGGAAACAGGGAGGTACGAGCAGTACTTC.

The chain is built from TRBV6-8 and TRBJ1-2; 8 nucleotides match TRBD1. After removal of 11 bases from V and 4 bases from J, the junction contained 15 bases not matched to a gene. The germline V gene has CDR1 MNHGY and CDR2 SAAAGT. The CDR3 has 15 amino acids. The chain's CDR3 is CAAPNGQGGSYGYTF. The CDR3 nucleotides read TGTGCCGCCCCTAACGGACAGGGAGGAAGCTATGGCTACACCTTC.

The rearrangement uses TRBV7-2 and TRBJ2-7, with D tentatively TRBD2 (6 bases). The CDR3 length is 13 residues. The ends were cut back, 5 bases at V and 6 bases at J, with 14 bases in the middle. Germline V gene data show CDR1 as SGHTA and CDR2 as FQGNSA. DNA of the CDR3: TGTGCCAGCAGCCTCGACCTGGGGGGCGAGCAGTACTTC. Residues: CASSLDLGGEQYF.

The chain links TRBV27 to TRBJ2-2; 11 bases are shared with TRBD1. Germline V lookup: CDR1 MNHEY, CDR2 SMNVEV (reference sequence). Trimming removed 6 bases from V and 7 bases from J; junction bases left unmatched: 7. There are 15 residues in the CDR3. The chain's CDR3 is CASSRPGQGDGELFF. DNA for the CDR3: TGTGCCAGCAGCAGACCGGGACAGGGGGACGGGGAGCTGTTTTTT.

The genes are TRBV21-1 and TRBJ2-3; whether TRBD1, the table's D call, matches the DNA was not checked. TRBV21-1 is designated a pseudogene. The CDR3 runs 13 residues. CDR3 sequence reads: CASSSKGGDTQYF. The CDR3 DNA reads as TGTGCCAGCAGTTCCAAAGGGGGAGATACGCAGTATTTT.